The TCR beta chain described here comes from a study of CD8+ T cells in alopecia areata (dated by TCRdb to the late 2010s). About the investigation overall: The treated patients took part in an open-label pilot trial in which moderate-to-severe alopecia areata was treated with oral tofacitinib at 5 to 10 mg twice daily. Tofacitinib was given for 6 to 18 months, followed by 6 months of follow-up off drug to assess delayed response and recurrence. For the treated patients, the SALT score, which quantifies what percentage of scalp surface area is affected, served as the measure of disease severity. The study used high-throughput TCRbeta sequencing to examine T cell clonal expansion in alopecia areata, in both the C3H/HeJ mouse model and human patients. In humans, TCRbeta sequencing was performed on scalp tissue and on sorted CD4+ and CD8+ peripheral blood T cells from healthy controls and from patients with patchy or totalis/universalis alopecia areata. Biopsies were taken from tofacitinib-treated patients at baseline and at 4 and 24 weeks of treatment, and a later scalp biopsy was taken in several of the tofacitinib-treated patients. Scalp clonality was compared across normal scalp (n=4), patchy alopecia areata scalp (n=8), and alopecia totalis/universalis scalp (n=8). RNA came from the PAXgene miRNA kit for fixed scalp, the miRNeasy kit for PBMCs, and the RNeasy kit for mouse skin. TCRbeta CDR3 regions were amplified by immunoSEQ multiplex PCR using 35 Vbeta forward and 13 Jbeta reverse primers.

Trimming costs V 2 bases and J 4 bases, and their ends lie 9 bases apart. The CDR3 spans 15 residues, from the cysteine through the phenylalanine. CDR3 DNA is the only sequence kept; it has 45 bases, read in frame from the first base. As encoded in the germline V gene, CDR1 is MGHDK while CDR2 is SYGVNS. The time point label on this specimen signifies: approximately 4 weeks on oral tofacitinib. The meaning of the sample's treatment or condition label: oral pan-JAK inhibitor, 5-10 mg twice daily. Lesional scalp punch biopsies and peripheral blood were collected from alopecia areata patients. PBMCs were separated by density centrifugation and stained for CD3, CD4 and CD8, after which CD4+ and CD8+ T cells were sorted on a FACSAria. Libraries came from the immunoSEQ multiplex PCR assay. For TCR sequencing, RNA was extracted from every sample and reverse transcribed into cDNA to serve as template. SuperScript III was used for first-strand cDNA synthesis, primed with a 2:1 mix of oligo-dT and random hexamers. A synthetic immune receptor repertoire was used to gauge amplification bias, and whatever bias remained was removed computationally. The paper's data handling went like this. Raw reads were preprocessed for error removal, and CDR3 was defined according to IMGT conventions as running from the conserved cysteine to phenylalanine. Clonality was computed by normalizing Shannon entropy by log2 of the number of productive unique TCRs and subtracting the result from 1. Scalp TCRbeta sequences were cross-referenced with sorted blood CD4 and CD8 repertoires so that the CD4 or CD8 identity of scalp clones could be inferred. The clones in this table, taken by TCRdb from immuneACCESS, are in-frame only. Not every clone is retained; where verified, under half of the shortfall comes from an unresolved V gene, and the cause of the rest is unknown. The DNA gave D and trimming, while V, J and clone size come from that table. In all, the sample holds about 220,000 clones, and approximately 57% of those were seen once. Of the sample, roughly 1.5% is held by the ten largest clones.

A word on this clone: The target of this receptor is not known. No clone much larger than this one lies a single base away; base qualities are absent.

Overall study results and their limits: During tofacitinib treatment, many expanded lesional clones stuck around in both scalp and blood, and this persistence may partly explain why relapse happens after treatment is stopped. Scalp TCR repertoire analysis is complicated because resident alphabeta T cells in normal human skin are also sequenced, whereas mouse skin is dominated by gammadelta T cells. The treated cohort was small, with a single nonresponder, so links between baseline CD8+ expansion and response need larger studies. Tofacitinib significantly decreased scalp clonality and the number of expanded CD8+ clones among the top 100 scalp clones. Shared TCR sequences between patients were less evident than in mice, which may be partly attributable to HLA diversity in the patient population. Higher clonality and more expanded CD8+ clones were observed in lesional scalp than in normal scalp, particularly in alopecia totalis/universalis, a finding suggestive of antigenic drive.

The chain joins TRBV25-1 to TRBJ2-6; matching of 5 bases hints at TRBD2 as the D gene. Specimen: CD4+ T cells sorted from blood, collected at week 4, from a patient treated with tofacitinib. The receptor's source is a human donor with alopecia areata. The CDR3 protein sequence reads: CASSEGGAGANVLTF. The DNA reads TGTGCCAGCAGTGAAGGAGGTGCCGGGGCCAACGTCCTGACTTTC.